The rows below give T cell receptor beta chains drawn from one sample of a study of T cells in localized non-small cell lung cancer. Assay used: immunoSEQ multiplex PCR; TCRdb lists only in-frame clones, some missing. The data contain approximately 40,000 clones, approximately 83% of them seen just once; the ten biggest clones take up 5% to 8%. The sample in question was peripheral blood, obtained before any cancer treatment. These receptors came from a man aged 35 to 69 with stage I lung adenocarcinoma. Each CDR3 is given with its conserved first and last residue. A D gene is named only where the DNA matches it firmly. The listing skips clone size in some rows; elsewhere it reads once, few, many or a size class.

>TRBD1|TRBJ1-2|.|TRBV15
TGTGCCACCAGCAGTCCGGGACAGGGTATCTATGGCTACACCTTC
CATSSPGQGIYGYTF
>.|TRBJ2-7|few|TRBV7-9
TGTGCCAGCAGCTTGGGGGAGTCCTACGAGCAGTACTTC
CASSLGESYEQYF
>.|TRBJ2-2|.|TRBV7-6
TGTGCCAGCAGCGTAGGGGTAGGGGAGCTGTTTTTT
CASSVGVGELFF
>.|TRBJ2-1|.|TRBV28
TGTGCCAGCAGTAAACGGGAAAAGTCCTACAATGAGCAGTTCTTC
CASSKREKSYNEQFF
>TRBD1|TRBJ2-7|.|TRBV29-1
TGCAGCGTTCAACTTCCGGGACAGCTCTACGAGCAGTACTTC
CSVQLPGQLYEQYF
>TRBD2|TRBJ2-1|.|TRBV27
TGTGCCAGCAGTACTCCCTGGCGGGGGGCCTACAATGAGCAGTTCTTC
CASSTPWRGAYNEQFF
>.|TRBJ1-1|.|TRBV2
TGTGCCAGCAGCCTACCTAGATTAGCCTTGAACACTGAAGCTTTCTTT
CASSLPRLALNTEAFF
>.|TRBJ2-7|once|TRBV7-8
TGTGCCAGCAGCTTACCGCGGGAAGGCGAGCAGTACTTC
CASSLPREGEQYF
>.|TRBJ1-1|.|TRBV5-6
TGTGCCAGCAACAGGTTCAACACTGAAGCTTTCTTT
CASNRFNTEAFF
>TRBD1|TRBJ2-7|.|TRBV5-6
TGTGCCAGCAGCTTGAGGGGACAGGGTTTCGAGCAGTACTTC
CASSLRGQGFEQYF
>TRBD1|TRBJ1-4|.|TRBV14
TGTGCCAGCAGCCACCTAGGGGGCACTAATGAAAAACTGTTTTTT
CASSHLGGTNEKLFF
>TRBD1|TRBJ1-2|.|TRBV18
TGTGCCAGCTCACCAGACAGGGGTCAGGTCTATGGCTACACCTTC
CASSPDRGQVYGYTF
>TRBD2|TRBJ2-5|once|TRBV18
TGTGCCAGCTCACCACTAGCGGGAGGGCAAGAGACCCAGTACTTC
CASSPLAGGQETQYF
>.|TRBJ2-1|once|TRBV7-3
TGTGCCAGCAGCCCCCGGGATGGGCCCACGATTTACAATGAGCAGTTCTTC
CASSPRDGPTIYNEQFF
>.|TRBJ2-3|.|TRBV28
TGTGCCAGCAGTTTTTTCGGGGATTCAGATACGCAGTATTTT
CASSFFGDSDTQYF
>.|TRBJ1-5|.|TRBV7-3
TGTGCCAGCAGACATCAACTCCAGCCCCAGCATTTT
CASRHQLQPQHF
>.|TRBJ1-2|.|TRBV7-2
TGTGCCAGCAGCTCGCCAAGGGGAAGGCTTGGCTACACCTTC
CASSSPRGRLGYTF
>TRBD1|TRBJ1-5|.|TRBV4-2
TGTGCCAGCAGCCAACAGGGGGCGCGGAATCAGCCCCAGCATTTT
CASSQQGARNQPQHF